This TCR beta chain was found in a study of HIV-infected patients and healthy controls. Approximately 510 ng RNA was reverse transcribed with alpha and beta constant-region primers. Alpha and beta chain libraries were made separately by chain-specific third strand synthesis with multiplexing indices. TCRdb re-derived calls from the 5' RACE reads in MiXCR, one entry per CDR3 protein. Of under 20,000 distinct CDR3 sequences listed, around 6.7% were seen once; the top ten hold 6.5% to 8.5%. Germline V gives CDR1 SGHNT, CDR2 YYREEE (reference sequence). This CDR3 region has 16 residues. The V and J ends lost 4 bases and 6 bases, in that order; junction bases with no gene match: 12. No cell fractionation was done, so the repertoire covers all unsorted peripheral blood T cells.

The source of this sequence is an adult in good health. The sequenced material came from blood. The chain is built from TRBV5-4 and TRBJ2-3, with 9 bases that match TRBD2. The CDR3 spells CASSLKREVSFDTQYF. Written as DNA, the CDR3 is TGTGCCAGCAGCCTTAAGCGGGAGGTCTCGTTTGATACGCAGTATTTT.